Sequencing of this T cell receptor beta chain was carried out in a study of T cell responses to AZD1222 COVID-19 vaccine. Study conclusions and caveats: The number of AZD1222 recipients seropositive at baseline was only five or six.

The data were produced by immunoSEQ multiplex PCR, yet TCRdb's version contains in-frame clones alone and is incomplete. The sample has around 150,000 clones, about 89% seen once. Trimming removed 1 base at V and 5 bases at J, with 3 bases between. The CDR3 runs to 12 residues. Germline V gene data show CDR1 as LNHDA and CDR2 as SQIVND (reference sequence). With regard to this clone: Its antigen is not known. Other DNA sequences of this sample code for an identical CDR3.

This TCR came from an adult who received the MenACWY meningococcal vaccine as a control. The J gene is TRBJ1-5, the V gene TRBV19; the D is unclear. The specimen comprised peripheral blood, sampled 28 days after the second dose of the MenACWY control vaccine. DNA of the CDR3: TGTGCCAGTAGTATAGTGGATCAGCCCCAGCATTTT. Amino acid sequence: CASSIVDQPQHF.